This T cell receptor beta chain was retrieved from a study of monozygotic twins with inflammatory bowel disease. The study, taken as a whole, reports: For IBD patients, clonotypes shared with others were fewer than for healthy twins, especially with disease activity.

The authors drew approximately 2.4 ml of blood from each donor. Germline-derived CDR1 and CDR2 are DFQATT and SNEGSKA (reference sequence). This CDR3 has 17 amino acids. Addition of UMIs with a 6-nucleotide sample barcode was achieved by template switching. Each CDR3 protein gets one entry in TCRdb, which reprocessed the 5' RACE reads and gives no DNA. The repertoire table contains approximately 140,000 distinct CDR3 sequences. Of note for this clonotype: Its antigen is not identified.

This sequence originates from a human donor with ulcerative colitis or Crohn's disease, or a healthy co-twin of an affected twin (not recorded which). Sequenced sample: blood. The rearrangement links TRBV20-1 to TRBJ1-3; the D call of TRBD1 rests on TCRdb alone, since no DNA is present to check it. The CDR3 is CSARDRRTGVTGNTIYF.